Listed here are 7 T cell receptor beta chains from one sample, sequenced in a study of technical replicates of blood from a few donors. This table comes from immunoSEQ multiplex PCR, and its TCRdb copy is limited to in-frame clones, with some not included. This sample has more than 65,000 clones, with 80% to 90% found just once. The sample taken for sequencing was PBMCs. The receptors were sampled from a human donor in good health. Some clones in this sample may be carry-over from other donors' samples.

The gene calls are TRBV30 and TRBJ1-3; D unresolved. CDR1 is GTSNPN, CDR2 SVGIG, per germline (reference sequence). The CDR3 totals 12 residues. Trimming cost V 0 bases and J 4 bases, with 4 bases left between them. The CDR3 is CAWSVAGNTIYF. As DNA, the CDR3 is TGTGCCTGGAGTGTAGCCGGAAACACCATATATTTT.

This clone was observed once. The V call is TRBV5-1, the J call TRBJ1-1; TRBD1 agrees at 10 bases. The V segment lost 4 bases and the J segment 4 bases; nucleotides outside the gene matches: 4. Germline assignment: CDR1 SGHRS and CDR2 YFSETQ. The CDR3 is made up of 14 amino acids. CDR3 loop: CASSATGGSTEAFF. The CDR3 coding sequence is TGCGCCAGCAGCGCGACAGGGGGCTCCACTGAAGCTTTCTTT. Looking up the rest from reference TRBV5-1 and TRBJ1-1 gives the full variable domain: KAGVTQTPRYLIKTRGQQVTLSCSPISGHRSVSWYQQTPGQGLQFLFEYFSETQRNKGNFPGRFSGRQFSNSRSEMNVSTLELGDSALYLCASSATGGSTEAFFGQGTRLTVV.

The V and J genes are TRBV7-2 and TRBJ2-1; TRBD2 is a possible D gene (5 bases). This CDR3 is 15 amino acids long. V lost 7 bases and J 5 bases, leaving 18 bases between the germline ends. The germline V gene encodes CDR1 SGHTA and CDR2 FQGNSA. The CDR3 protein is CASTPVVASHNEQFF. The CDR3 DNA follows: TGTGCCAGCACCCCTGTTGTAGCGTCCCACAATGAGCAGTTCTTC.

J is TRBJ2-3 and V is TRBV6-6; D might be TRBD1 (7 bases). CDR3 length equals 16 residues. V lost 6 bases and J lost 6, with 22 bases in between. CDR1 is MNHNY and CDR2 is SVGAGI in the germline V gene (reference sequence). CDR3 amino acids: CASSLRAGGLEDTQYF. The CDR3 DNA is TGTGCCAGCAGCCTTAGGGCAGGGGGGTTAGAGGATACGCAGTATTTT.

This clone appeared a single time. The chain has TRBV7-9 and TRBJ1-6, with D perhaps TRBD1 (5 bases). This CDR3 contains 13 residues. Germline assignment: CDR1 SEHNR and CDR2 FQNEAQ (reference sequence). V was pared by 6 bases and J by 10 bases, with 13 bases between. This CDR3 reads CASSGQGGSPLHF. The CDR3 nucleotides are TGTGCCAGCAGTGGGCAGGGAGGATCACCCCTCCACTTT. Complete variable domain (other parts from reference TRBV7-9 and TRBJ1-6): DTGVSQNPRHKITKRGQNVTFRCDPISEHNRLYWYRQTLGQGPEFLTYFQNEAQLEKSRLLSDRFSAERPKGSFSTLEIQRTEQGDSAMYLCASSGQGGSPLHFGNGTRLTVT.

The rearrangement uses TRBV4-3 and TRBJ2-1, with 10 bases identical to TRBD1. Germline-derived CDR1 and CDR2 are LGHNA and YSLEER. This CDR3 contains 14 residues. Losses at the gene ends were 3 bases for V and 13 bases for J; bases not matched to a gene: 9. The CDR3 DNA reads as TGCGCCAGCAGCCAGGAAGGACAGGGGGATATTCAGTTCTTC. This translates into CASSQEGQGDIQFF.

The chain joins TRBV7-2 to TRBJ2-1, with D possibly being TRBD2 (7 bases). Trimming pared 3 bases from V and 6 bases from J, leaving 18 bases between. There are 16 residues in the CDR3. Germline-derived CDR1 and CDR2 are SGHTA and FQGNSA. The CDR3 reads CASSLRGRGLGNEQFF. For the CDR3, the DNA is TGTGCCAGCAGCTTGAGGGGGAGGGGGTTAGGCAATGAGCAGTTCTTC.